This entry lists 18 T cell receptor beta chains sequenced from one sample in a study of control samples from healthy donors and cancer patients. Sequenced by immunoSEQ multiplex PCR; TCRdb stores in-frame clones only, minus some. Of 95,000 to 150,000 clones in the sample, roughly 87% were seen once. Sample: blood. Every receptor here comes from a man aged 18 to 29 in good health.

The V gene is TRBV30, the J gene TRBJ1-1; unclear D gene. The germline V gene encodes CDR1 GTSNPN and CDR2 SVGIG (reference sequence). V was shortened by 2 bases and J by 0 bases, with 7 bases between the two germline ends. The CDR3 loop spans 13 amino acids. CDR3 DNA sequence: TGTGCCTGGAGTTTCGACTTGAACACTGAAGCTTTCTTT. This codes for CAWSFDLNTEAFF. The full variable domain, its missing parts supplied by reference TRBV30 and TRBJ1-1, is SQTIHQWPATLVQPVGSPLSLECTVEGTSNPNLYWYRQAAGRGLQLLFYSVGIGQISSEVPQNLSASRPQDRQFILSSKKLLLSDSGFYLCAWSFDLNTEAFFGQGTRLTVV.

The genes are TRBV11-3 and TRBJ2-2; 7 bases fit TRBD1. CDR3 size: 14 residues. V shed 6 bases, J shed 4 bases, and the junction held 5 bases outside the gene matches. Germline CDR1 SGHNT, CDR2 YENEEA. The CDR3 coding sequence is TGTGCCAGCAGACGGACAGGCTTCACCGGGGAGCTGTTTTTT. This sequence encodes CASRRTGFTGELFF.

V usage is TRBV30 and J usage is TRBJ1-2; D remains unclear. CDR3 length: 15 residues. CDR1 is GTSNPN and CDR2 is SVGIG in the germline V gene (reference sequence). Trimming cost V 5 bases and J 0 bases, with 16 bases left between them. CDR3 protein: CAWWVTLAPNYGYTF. The CDR3 coding sequence is TGTGCCTGGTGGGTTACTCTCGCCCCTAACTATGGCTACACCTTC.

This clone was detected only once. V usage is TRBV10-1 and J usage is TRBJ2-1, with a possible D match to TRBD1 (5 bases). There are 16 residues in the CDR3. V dropped 1 base and J dropped 5 bases, with 15 bases sitting between them. Germline lookup yields CDR1 WNHNN and CDR2 SYGVQD (reference sequence). DNA for the CDR3: TGCGCCAGCAGTGAGTTATGGGGCCCCCTCAACAATGAGCAGTTCTTC. Protein product: CASSELWGPLNNEQFF.

This clone has only one observation. The chain uses TRBV2 and TRBJ1-2, with D maybe TRBD1 (5 bases). The CDR3 has 16 residues. Trimming shortened V by 8 bases and J by 7 bases, and 26 bases separated the two germline ends. Germline CDR1 and CDR2: SNHLY and FYNNEI. As DNA, the CDR3 is TGTGCCAGCGACCCCACCACCGGGACGGAAGCCTTTGGCTACACCTTC. Its protein is CASDPTTGTEAFGYTF.

The chain is built from TRBV11-2 and TRBJ1-4; D is perhaps TRBD1 (5 bases). Germline V gives CDR1 SGHAT, CDR2 FQNNGV. This CDR3 is 17 amino acids long. V was cut by 5 bases and J by 7 bases, with 23 bases left in between. CDR3 nucleotide sequence: TGTGCCAGCAGCAAAACAGGAGGCATAGCCAGTACTGAAAAACTGTTTTTT. This codes for CASSKTGGIASTEKLFF.

This clone was seen a handful of times. The chain is built from TRBV5-1 and TRBJ1-3; weak D call: TRBD1 (5 bases). Trimming pared 0 bases from V and 2 bases from J, leaving 9 bases between. The V gene's germline CDR1 is SGHRS and CDR2 YFSETQ. The CDR3 runs to 15 residues. CDR3 nucleotides: TGCGCCAGCAGCTTGGGCTCGGGGGCTGGAAACACCATATATTTT. It specifies CASSLGSGAGNTIYF.

This chain joins TRBV6-5 and TRBJ1-4; D possibly corresponds to TRBD1 (6 bases). Germline CDR1 and CDR2: MNHEY and SVGAGI. The CDR3 is 13 amino acids. Trimming stripped 7 bases from V and 7 bases from J, with 13 bases between. The CDR3 DNA follows: TGTGCCAGCAAGGGGGGGGGCGGTGAAAAACTGTTTTTT. Translation: CASKGGGGEKLFF.

The genes are TRBV9 and TRBJ2-2; TRBD1 matches at 8 bases. CDR3 size: 15 residues. Germline trimming cut 4 bases from V and 1 base from J; bases unmatched to any gene: 3. The germline CDR1 and CDR2 sequences are SGDLS and YYNGEE. The CDR3 protein is CASSFGQGNTGELFF. CDR3 DNA sequence: TGTGCCAGCAGCTTCGGACAGGGGAACACCGGGGAGCTGTTTTTT. The full variable domain, in which reference TRBV9 and TRBJ2-2 provide the parts outside the CDR3, is DSGVTQTPKHLITATGQRVTLRCSPRSGDLSVYWYQQSLDQGLQFLIQYYNGEERAKGNILERFSAQQFPDLHSELNLSSLELGDSALYFCASSFGQGNTGELFFGEGSRLTVL.

The V call is TRBV27, the J call TRBJ2-1; TRBD1 or TRBD2 may be the D gene (6 bases each). Deletions cut 0 bases from V and 2 bases from J, with 11 bases between. The germline V gene has CDR1 MNHEY and CDR2 SMNVEV (reference sequence). This CDR3 is 16 amino acids long. The CDR3 DNA reads TGTGCCAGCAGTTTATCGAGAGGGGGGCCCTACAATGAGCAGTTCTTC. Translating gives CASSLSRGGPYNEQFF.

J is TRBJ2-1 and V is TRBV28; weak D call: TRBD2 (6 bases). Germline CDR1 reads MDHEN; CDR2 reads SYDVKM. Trimming took off 1 base at V and 0 bases at J, with 31 bases between the two ends. The CDR3 is 23 amino acids. The chain's CDR3 is CASSLLLFRGTHLPSDSYNEQFF. CDR3 coding DNA: TGTGCCAGCAGTTTATTGCTTTTTAGGGGCACCCACCTCCCTAGCGACTCCTACAATGAGCAGTTCTTC.

The V call is TRBV6-1, the J call TRBJ1-1; 10 nucleotides match TRBD1. Germline trimming cut 3 bases from V and 5 bases from J; bases unmatched to any gene: 9. In germline, CDR1 is MNHNS, CDR2 SASEGT. This CDR3 is 16 amino acids long. The CDR3 protein is CASSDWDRGQFTEAFF. DNA for the CDR3: TGTGCCAGCAGTGATTGGGACAGGGGACAGTTTACTGAAGCTTTCTTT.

The chain uses TRBV5-4 and TRBJ2-3; D is unclear. Germline V lookup: CDR1 SGHNT, CDR2 YYREEE (reference sequence). The CDR3 extends over 13 amino acids. Trimming took off 2 bases at V and 4 bases at J, with 8 bases between the two ends. The CDR3 region is CASSFTPADTQYF. In DNA, the CDR3 is TGTGCCAGCAGCTTTACCCCCGCAGATACGCAGTATTTT.

The chain employs TRBV9 and TRBJ1-2; TRBD1 aligns across 9 bases. V shed 4 bases, J shed 6 bases, and the junction held 7 bases outside the gene matches. Germline lookup yields CDR1 SGDLS and CDR2 YYNGEE. This CDR3 is 14 amino acids long. CDR3 bases: TGTGCCAGCAGCTCTGGGACAGGGTTGAATGGCTACACCTTC. Its translation: CASSSGTGLNGYTF.

The chain has TRBV30 and TRBJ2-5; D unresolved. V dropped 1 base and J dropped 4 bases, with 13 bases sitting between them. The CDR3 is 14 residues long. Germline CDR1 is GTSNPN and CDR2 is SVGIG (reference sequence). The CDR3 DNA reads as TGTGCCTGGAGTGGTCGGTTCCCCGGAGAGACCCAGTACTTC. Translation gives CAWSGRFPGETQYF.

CDR3 DNA: TGTGCCAGCAGTTACACTAGCGGGAGAAGCACCTACGAGCAGTACTTC. Encoded protein: CASSYTSGRSTYEQYF. V and J are TRBV6-5 and TRBJ2-7; 11 bases match TRBD2. Germline V gene sequence: CDR1 MNHEY, CDR2 SVGAGI. Trimming cost V 2 bases and J 2 bases; bases outside gene matches: 5. CDR3 length: 16 residues.

The J gene is TRBJ2-1, the V gene TRBV5-8; 10 bases align to TRBD2. V lost 2 bases to trimming and J lost 6 bases; unmatched junction nucleotides: 8. The CDR3 runs 16 residues. Germline V CDR1 and CDR2: SGHTS, YDEGEE. The CDR3 is CASSFQREGTPNEQFF. In DNA, the CDR3 is TGTGCCAGCAGCTTCCAGCGGGAGGGAACCCCCAATGAGCAGTTCTTC.

This clone was seen just once. The chain recombines TRBV4-3 with TRBJ2-1, with 8 nucleotides matching TRBD2. CDR3 size: 17 residues. Germline lookup yields CDR1 LGHNA and CDR2 YSLEER. V gave up 0 bases and J gave up 8 bases; unmatched junction bases: 12. The CDR3 nucleotides are TGCGCCAGCAGCCAAGATAGGGACCCGGGGGGGGGCGATGAGCAGTTCTTC. It is translated as CASSQDRDPGGGDEQFF.